Shown below are 30 T cell receptor beta chains from a single sample sequenced in a study of T-cell reconstitution after alpha-beta-depleted transplantation in children. The TCRbeta library incorporated unique molecular identifiers. Each CDR3 protein gets one entry after TCRdb re-called the PCR reads with MiXCR. Here the sample spans approximately 520,000 distinct CDR3 sequences, about 33% being singletons. Sequenced here: PBMCs from the stem cell graft donor, sampled from the stem cell graft. These receptors were obtained from a human donor who donated a stem cell graft to a child with aplastic anemia.

A single count supports this clonotype. The chain uses TRBV20-1 and TRBJ2-7; 8 bases are a match to TRBD2. This CDR3 has 15 residues. The V gene's germline CDR1 is DFQATT and CDR2 SNEGSKA (reference sequence). The J segment lost 0 bases and the V segment lost 2 bases, leaving 6 bases of the junction unmatched. The CDR3 reads CSARRSGGRSYEQYF. The CDR3 DNA sequence: TGCAGTGCTAGACGCAGCGGGGGCCGCTCCTACGAGCAGTACTTC.

This clonotype has only a few counts. The rearrangement joins TRBV20-1 to TRBJ2-3; maybe TRBD2 (6 bases). Trimming removed 0 bases at V and 1 base at J, with 11 bases between. CDR1 DFQATT and CDR2 SNEGSKA come from the germline V gene (reference sequence). The CDR3 contains 15 residues. Written as DNA, the CDR3 is TGCAGTGCTAGAGATATAGCGGAGGGCACAGATACGCAGTATTTT. It yields the protein CSARDIAEGTDTQYF.

The V and J genes are TRBV11-2 and TRBJ1-6; D call uncertain. The length of the CDR3 is 13 residues. Trimming cost V 5 bases and J 9 bases, with 11 bases left between them. The germline V gene encodes CDR1 SGHAT and CDR2 FQNNGV. The CDR3 sequence is CASSTQDRSPLHF. The CDR3 region has the DNA TGTGCCAGCAGCACCCAGGACCGTTCACCCCTCCACTTT.

This clonotype was recorded a few times. The chain is built from TRBV6-5 and TRBJ1-2; 8 bases agree with TRBD1. V lost 4 bases and J lost 8; bases outside the gene matches: 9. The CDR3 loop spans 14 amino acids. Germline CDR1 is MNHEY and CDR2 is SVGAGI. The CDR3 spells CASSSQTGEAGYTF. As DNA, the CDR3 is TGTGCCAGCAGTTCCCAGACAGGGGAGGCCGGCTACACCTTC.

This clonotype has just a few counts. The chain has TRBV5-6 and TRBJ2-7; D not resolved. The CDR3 consists of 15 residues. V was shortened by 2 bases and J by 0 bases, with 12 bases between the two germline ends. Per germline, CDR1 SGHDT and CDR2 YYEEEE. The CDR3: CASSFGPSHSYEQYF. As DNA, the CDR3 is TGTGCCAGCAGCTTTGGACCGTCCCACTCCTACGAGCAGTACTTC.

This clonotype was recorded a few times. The V and J genes are TRBV6-1 and TRBJ1-2; TRBD1 matches at 8 bases. The CDR3 covers 15 residues. Losses at the gene ends were 11 bases for V and 4 bases for J; bases not matched to a gene: 15. Germline V lookup: CDR1 MNHNS, CDR2 SASEGT. The CDR3, as DNA: TGTGCCGCATCCGACAACCTGGACAGGGCCTATGGCTACACCTTC. As protein: CAASDNLDRAYGYTF.

This clonotype showed up just a few times. The chain is built from TRBV6-1 and TRBJ2-5; TRBD2 matches at 9 bases. The CDR3 covers 16 residues. From germline, CDR1 is MNHNS and CDR2 SASEGT. With 6 bases clipped from V and 3 bases from J, the junction kept 11 bases outside the gene matches. The CDR3 loop is CASRSRYSGSKETQYF. The CDR3 nucleotides read TGTGCCAGCAGGTCCAGGTATAGCGGGAGCAAAGAGACCCAGTACTTC.

The V call is TRBV6-2 or TRBV6-3, the J call TRBJ2-7; D gene ambiguous. This CDR3 region has 13 residues. Germline V CDR1 and CDR2: MNHEY, SVGEGT. Trimming left V 0 bases short and J 2 bases short, with 5 bases between. As DNA, the CDR3 is TGTGCCAGCAGTTACTCATCCACCTACGAGCAGTACGTC. Translated, it gives CASSYSSTYEQYV.

The genes are TRBV5-8 and TRBJ2-2; TRBD1 might be the D (6 bases). The CDR3 totals 16 residues. V lost 0 bases to trimming and J lost 3 bases, with 12 bases between them. From germline, CDR1 is SGHTS and CDR2 YDEGEE. The CDR3 here is CASSLGLGADTGELFF. The CDR3 DNA reads TGTGCCAGCAGCTTGGGTCTGGGGGCGGACACCGGGGAGCTGTTTTTT.

The rearrangement joins TRBV27 to TRBJ2-5; D possibly corresponds to TRBD1 (5 bases). CDR1 and CDR2 from the germline V gene are MNHEY and SMNVEV (reference sequence). The CDR3 sequence is 15 residues long. Deletions cut 2 bases from V and 5 bases from J, with 15 bases between. CDR3 DNA: TGTGCCAGCAGTTTAGACAGTAGGGGCAGGGAGACCCAGTACTTC. Its translation: CASSLDSRGRETQYF.

This sequence joins TRBV6-5 and TRBJ1-4; unclear D gene. Germline CDR1 and CDR2: MNHEY and SVGAGI. The CDR3 is made up of 14 amino acids. V lost 4 bases and J 3 bases, leaving 9 bases between the germline ends. This chain's CDR3 is CASSSFSANEKLFF. The CDR3 region has the DNA TGTGCCAGCAGTTCGTTTTCGGCTAATGAAAAACTGTTTTTT.

This clonotype showed up just a few times. The V and J genes are TRBV28 and TRBJ1-1; TRBD1 aligns across 7 bases. J lost 2 bases, V lost 7 bases, and 10 bases had no gene match. CDR3 length: 15 amino acids. Germline CDR1 reads MDHEN; CDR2 reads SYDVKM. CDR3 sequence: CASKRGGAGNTEAFF. Written as DNA, the CDR3 is TGTGCCAGCAAGCGAGGGGGCGCGGGAAACACTGAAGCTTTCTTT. The variable domain in full, with the rest retrieved from reference TRBV28 and TRBJ1-1, is DVKVTQSSRYLVKRTGEKVFLECVQDMDHENMFWYRQDPGLGLRLIYFSYDVKMKEKGDIPEGYSVSREKKERFSLILESASTNQTSMYLCASKRGGAGNTEAFFGQGTRLTVV.

This clonotype has only a few counts. The V gene is TRBV20-1, the J gene TRBJ2-7; 9 nucleotides align to TRBD2. After removal of 5 bases from V and 5 bases from J, the junction contained 10 bases not matched to a gene. CDR1 is DFQATT and CDR2 is SNEGSKA in the germline V gene (reference sequence). The CDR3 length is 14 residues. Here the CDR3 reads CSAAGTSPRNEQYF. The CDR3 DNA reads TGCAGTGCTGCCGGGACTAGCCCACGGAACGAGCAGTACTTC.

This clonotype appeared a few times. V and J are TRBV4-2 and TRBJ2-7; D assignment may be TRBD1 or TRBD2 (6 bases each). Germline loops: CDR1 LGHNA, CDR2 YNFKEQ. The CDR3 length is 14 residues. V dropped 2 bases and J dropped 7 bases, with 15 bases sitting between them. The CDR3 protein is CASSQSGGGIEQYF. For the CDR3, the DNA is TGTGCCAGCAGCCAATCCGGAGGGGGGATTGAGCAGTACTTC.

The chain uses TRBV20-1 and TRBJ2-1; 9 nucleotides agree with TRBD1. In germline, CDR1 is DFQATT, CDR2 SNEGSKA (reference sequence). The CDR3 is made up of 15 amino acids. The trim removed 0 bases at V and 5 bases at J, leaving 5 bases unmatched. CDR3 region: CSARDPDRGHNEQFF. The CDR3 DNA follows: TGCAGTGCTAGAGATCCGGACAGGGGACACAATGAGCAGTTCTTC.

The genes are TRBV24-1 and TRBJ2-1; 12 nucleotides match TRBD2. J lost 9 bases, V lost 4 bases, and 6 bases had no gene match. Germline V gives CDR1 KGHDR, CDR2 SFDVKD. The CDR3 has 15 amino acids. DNA for the CDR3: TGTGCCACCAGTGAACCTAGCGGGAGGGCCAGTGAGCAGTTCTTC. Translation gives CATSEPSGRASEQFF.

This chain links TRBV5-1 with TRBJ1-1; possibly TRBD1 for D (6 bases). V gave up 4 bases and J gave up 3 bases, with 25 bases separating them. The CDR3 extends over 18 amino acids. CDR1 SGHRS and CDR2 YFSETQ come from the germline V gene. The CDR3 nucleotides read TGCGCCAGCAGCCCCCGGGGGACATGGTGGGGGGTTGACACTGAAGCTTTCTTT. Translated: CASSPRGTWWGVDTEAFF.

The chain combines TRBV5-1 with TRBJ2-1; perhaps TRBD1 as D (6 bases). This CDR3 is 17 amino acids long. CDR1 and CDR2 from the germline V gene are SGHRS and YFSETQ. V lost 0 bases to trimming and J lost 3 bases, with 16 bases between them. In DNA form, the CDR3 reads TGCGCCAGCAGCTTGGCATCCGTGACAGGAGTCTACAATGAGCAGTTCTTC. The encoded protein is CASSLASVTGVYNEQFF.

This clonotype has just a few counts. The rearrangement links TRBV29-1 to TRBJ2-3; the match to TRBD2 covers 9 bases. In germline, CDR1 is SQVTM, CDR2 ANQGSEA. With V trimmed by 6 bases and J by 3 bases, 16 bases remained unmatched. CDR3 length: 17 amino acids. DNA of the CDR3: TGCAGCGTCACTGAGGTTAGCGGGAGCTTAAGGACAGATACGCAGTATTTT. Amino acid sequence: CSVTEVSGSLRTDTQYF.

This clonotype was recorded a few times. The rearrangement links TRBV7-2 to TRBJ1-1, with D possibly matching TRBD1 (5 bases). The V gene's germline CDR1 is SGHTA and CDR2 FQGNSA. The V end lost 1 base, the J end lost 4 bases, and 13 bases lay between the germline ends. CDR3 length: 15 amino acids. This CDR3 reads CASSLGSAGSTEAFF. Written as DNA, the CDR3 is TGTGCCAGCAGCTTAGGGTCGGCAGGGAGCACTGAAGCTTTCTTT.

This clonotype was counted only a few times. This chain uses TRBV18 with TRBJ2-3; TRBD1 aligns across 8 bases. This CDR3 has 18 amino acids. The trim removed 3 bases at V and 3 bases at J, leaving 14 bases unmatched. Germline CDR1 reads KGHSH; CDR2 reads LQKENI. The CDR3 protein is CASSPILPGGRGTDTQYF. As DNA, the CDR3 is TGTGCCAGCTCACCGATCCTACCAGGGGGCCGGGGGACAGATACGCAGTATTTT.

The chain has TRBV18 and TRBJ1-6, with TRBD1 matching over 9 bases. Germline assignment: CDR1 KGHSH and CDR2 LQKENI. CDR3 length: 15 amino acids. V was pared by 0 bases and J by 10 bases, with 4 bases of the junction left unmatched. The CDR3 region is CASSPPDRGRSPLHF. CDR3 nucleotide sequence: TGTGCCAGCTCACCACCGGACAGGGGCAGGTCACCCCTCCACTTT.

The gene calls are TRBV20-1 and TRBJ2-5; 11 nucleotides agree with TRBD2. The germline V gene has CDR1 DFQATT and CDR2 SNEGSKA (reference sequence). This CDR3 region has 17 residues. J lost 2 bases, V lost 6 bases, and 14 bases had no gene match. CDR3 protein: CSAVRGSGRAHQETQYF. The CDR3 DNA is TGCAGTGCAGTCCGGGGTAGCGGGAGGGCCCATCAAGAGACCCAGTACTTC.

The V call is TRBV6-1, the J call TRBJ2-7; the D is unclear. V was trimmed by 5 bases and J by 3 bases, leaving 17 bases between them. The V gene's germline CDR1 is MNHNS and CDR2 SASEGT. This CDR3 is 15 amino acids long. In DNA form, the CDR3 reads TGTGCCAGCAGTCGCCCCCAACCCCTAGACTACGAGCAGTACTTC. Translation gives CASSRPQPLDYEQYF.

The V and J genes are TRBV5-1 and TRBJ2-3, with TRBD2 identical over 7 bases. This CDR3 is 16 amino acids long. The V and J ends lost 4 bases and 2 bases, in that order; junction bases with no gene match: 10. Germline assignment: CDR1 SGHRS and CDR2 YFSETQ. CDR3 in DNA: TGCGCCAGCAGCACCGATCCTAGCGGCAACACAGATACGCAGTATTTT. This gives the protein CASSTDPSGNTDTQYF.

This clonotype turned up a few times. The V gene is TRBV20-1, the J gene TRBJ2-7; 12 positions agree with TRBD2. Germline-derived CDR1 and CDR2 are DFQATT and SNEGSKA (reference sequence). CDR3 length: 15 amino acids. Unmatched junction bases numbered 7, after V lost 5 bases and J lost 2 bases. CDR3 loop: CSAASGRDRPYEQYV. DNA for the CDR3: TGCAGTGCTGCTAGCGGGAGGGACCGCCCCTACGAGCAGTACGTC.

The V gene is TRBV6-2 or TRBV6-3, the J gene TRBJ2-7, with TRBD2 identical over 8 bases. The CDR3 runs to 15 residues. Germline V CDR1 and CDR2: MNHEY, SVGEGT. Trimming removed 6 bases from V and 6 bases from J; junction bases left unmatched: 13. CDR3 nucleotides: TGTGCCAGCAGCCCGTATCGGGAGGGGCCTAGCGAGCAGTACGTC. Its protein is CASSPYREGPSEQYV.

This clonotype was seen a few times. The chain carries TRBV19 and TRBJ2-3; tentatively, D is TRBD1 or TRBD2 (5 bases each). The CDR3 totals 17 residues. Germline values: CDR1 LNHDA, CDR2 SQIVND (reference sequence). V lost 0 bases and J lost 4, with 17 bases in between. The CDR3 region is CASSIDRPGPLADTQYF. DNA of the CDR3: TGTGCCAGTAGTATAGATCGACCGGGACCATTGGCAGATACGCAGTATTTT.

This rearrangement joins TRBV27 to TRBJ2-1, with D possibly matching TRBD1 (5 bases). The V and J ends lost 3 bases and 2 bases respectively, with 17 bases between them. This CDR3 is built from 17 residues. The germline CDR1 and CDR2 sequences are MNHEY and SMNVEV (reference sequence). The CDR3 nucleotides read TGTGCCAGCAGTTTCGTTGGGGTCCCAGGGCCCTACAATGAGCAGTTCTTC. Translated: CASSFVGVPGPYNEQFF.

In its sample, this clonotype was seen many times. V gene TRBV7-2 combines with J gene TRBJ1-1; TRBD1 matches 8 bases. Germline V CDR1 and CDR2: SGHTA, FQGNSA. CDR3 size: 14 residues. The junction had 9 bases not matched to a gene; V was cut back by 5 bases and J by 7 bases. CDR3 nucleotides: TGTGCCAGCAGCCCCCGGACAGGGCTCGGTGAAGCTTTCTTT. This sequence encodes CASSPRTGLGEAFF. Looking up the rest from reference TRBV7-2 and TRBJ1-1 gives the full variable domain: GAGVSQSPSNKVTEKGKDVELRCDPISGHTALYWYRQSLGQGLEFLIYFQGNSAPDKSGLPSDRFSAERTGGSVSTLTIQRTQQEDSAVYLCASSPRTGLGEAFFGQGTRLTVV.